This record concerns one T cell receptor (beta chain) sequence. The antigen remains unidentified. The data were obtained in a study of T cell repertoires in cytomegalovirus infection. Whole-study context: Indicated by public TCR beta signatures were CMV infection and matching HLA type.

Findings of the study overall: Predominance within the ex vivo response was attributable to HLA-C-restricted CMV-specific TCR beta clonotypes.

This CDR3 region has 15 residues. V lost 1 base and J lost 8, with 15 bases in between. Germline loops: CDR1 SGHTA, CDR2 FQGNSA. TCRdb processed the reads anew with MiXCR; each CDR3 protein has one entry. The sample lists some 500,000 distinct CDR3 sequences; around 30% were seen once. V and J are TRBV7-2 and TRBJ2-4, with D maybe TRBD2 (5 bases). The sequencing used cultured PBMCs, collected from culture after CMV antigen stimulation. This clonotype was obtained from a human donor in good health (CMV status not recorded). Some clones in this sample may be carry-over from other donors' samples. CDR3 sequence: CASSLDRLSVDIQYF. The CDR3 DNA reads TGTGCCAGCAGCTTAGATCGACTTAGCGTGGACATTCAGTACTTC.